These 6 T cell receptor beta chains came from one sample sequenced in a study of blood T cells in healthy people across ages. A second PCR, run for roughly 7 to 11 cycles, used a sample-barcoded 5' primer plus a J-beta primer mix. Using its own MiXCR run on the 5' RACE reads, TCRdb lists one record per CDR3 protein. The profile shows about 1.6 million distinct CDR3 sequences, approximately 32% of them singletons. Sequenced sample: blood. Receptors originate from a woman between 25 and 40 years old in good health.

The chain couples TRBV28 to TRBJ2-7, with a tentative D call TRBD2 (6 bases). This CDR3 is built from 15 residues. With 2 bases removed from V and 5 bases from J, the gap between germline ends came to 16 bases. Looked up from germline, CDR1 is MDHEN and CDR2 is SYDVKM. CDR3: CASSLGLGEEDEQYF. The CDR3 region has the DNA TGTGCCAGCAGTTTAGGACTGGGGGAGGAGGACGAGCAGTACTTC.

The gene calls are TRBV20-1 and TRBJ2-5; the D gene is possibly TRBD1 (6 bases). V was cut by 6 bases and J by 3 bases, with 11 bases left in between. The CDR3 contains 12 residues. Per germline, CDR1 DFQATT and CDR2 SNEGSKA (reference sequence). CDR3 coding DNA: TGCAGTGCAAACCGGGACAAAGAGACCCAGTACTTC. Translation: CSANRDKETQYF.

This clonotype turned up a few times. The chain is built from TRBV7-9 and TRBJ2-3; D tentatively reads TRBD1 or TRBD2 (5 bases each). V dropped 5 bases and J dropped 0 bases, with 15 bases sitting between them. CDR1 and CDR2 from the germline V gene are SEHNR and FQNEAQ (reference sequence). CDR3 length: 16 residues. CDR3 protein: CASSTVGTVSTDTQYF. The CDR3 DNA reads as TGTGCCAGCAGCACCGTGGGGACCGTTAGCACAGATACGCAGTATTTT.

The rearrangement links TRBV18 to TRBJ1-2, with D hard to call. Germline loops: CDR1 KGHSH, CDR2 LQKENI. This CDR3 has 14 amino acids. V was trimmed by 3 bases and J by 0 bases, leaving 8 bases between them. The CDR3 region is CASSPSLANYGYTF. DNA of the CDR3: TGTGCCAGCTCACCGTCGCTCGCTAACTATGGCTACACCTTC.

A note on this clonotype: This may be a read error, as it is one base from a much larger clone. V gene TRBV4-1 combines with J gene TRBJ2-1, with 12 bases that match TRBD2. CDR3 length equals 17 residues. The germline V gene has CDR1 MGHRA and CDR2 YSYEKL. The CDR3 bases are TGCGCCAGCAGCCAAGATTGGCTAGCGGGGGGGCAGGTTGAGCGGTTCTTC. Its protein is CASSQDWLAGGQVERFF.

The chain has TRBV5-1 and TRBJ2-2, with TRBD2 as a possible D gene (6 bases). Between the trimmed V and J ends, which lost 4 bases and 0 bases, there was a span of 16 bases. Germline CDR1 reads SGHRS; CDR2 reads YFSETQ. This CDR3 region has 17 residues. In DNA form, the CDR3 reads TGCGCCAGCAGCGCCGGACTATTCCGATCGAACACCGGGGAGCTGTTTTTT. This codes for CASSAGLFRSNTGELFF.